The text below deals with one T cell receptor (beta chain). The CDR3 contains 12 residues. V was shortened by 5 bases and J by 9 bases, with 12 bases between the two germline ends. In the source study's methods: Researchers report that nucleated cell counts were estimated from reference gene primer amplification. Method: immunoSEQ multiplex PCR; TCRdb's copy keeps in-frame clones and lacks some. The V and J calls and clone size are taken from that table; D and trimming were inferred from the DNA. Altogether about 140,000 clones are present, approximately 85% being singletons, with the ten largest covering about 2%. The data derive from a study of blood T cell repertoires in COVID-19. Study at large: Acute and convalescent COVID-19 samples came from the United States, Italy and Spain. Nucleic acid was either cDNA or gDNA, and it came from T cells, B-cell-depleted T cells, or PBMCs.

This clonotype was obtained from a man between 65 and 79 years old with acute or convalescent COVID-19. The sample consisted of peripheral blood. The chain joins TRBV12-3 or TRBV12-4 to TRBJ2-3, with D possibly matching TRBD2 (5 bases). The CDR3 DNA follows: TGTGCCAGCAGTCCACGGACGGGAACGCAGTATTTT. Protein: CASSPRTGTQYF.